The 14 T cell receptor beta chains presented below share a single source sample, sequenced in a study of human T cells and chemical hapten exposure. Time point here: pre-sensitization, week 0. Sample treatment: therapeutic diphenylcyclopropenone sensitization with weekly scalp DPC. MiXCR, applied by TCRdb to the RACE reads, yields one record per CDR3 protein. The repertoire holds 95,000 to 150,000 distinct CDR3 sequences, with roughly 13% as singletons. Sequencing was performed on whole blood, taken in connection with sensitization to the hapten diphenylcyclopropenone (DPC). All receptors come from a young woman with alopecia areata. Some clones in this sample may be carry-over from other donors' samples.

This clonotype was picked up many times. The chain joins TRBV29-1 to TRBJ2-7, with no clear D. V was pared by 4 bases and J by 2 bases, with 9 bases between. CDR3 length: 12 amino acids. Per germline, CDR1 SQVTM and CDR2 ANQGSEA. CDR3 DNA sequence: TGCAGCGTTGCAGACGGTACCTACGAGCAGTACTTC. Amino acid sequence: CSVADGTYEQYF.

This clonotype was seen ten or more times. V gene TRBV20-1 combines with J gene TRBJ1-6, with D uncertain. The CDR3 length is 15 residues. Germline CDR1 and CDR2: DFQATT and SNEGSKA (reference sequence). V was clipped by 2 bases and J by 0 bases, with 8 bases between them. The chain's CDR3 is CSARYGSSYNSPLHF. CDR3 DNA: TGCAGTGCTAGATACGGGAGCTCCTATAATTCACCCCTCCACTTT.

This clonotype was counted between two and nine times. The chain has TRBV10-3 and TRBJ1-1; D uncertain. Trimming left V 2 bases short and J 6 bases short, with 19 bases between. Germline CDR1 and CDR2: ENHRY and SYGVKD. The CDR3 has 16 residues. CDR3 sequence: CAISEPKPGNQAEAFF. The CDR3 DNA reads TGTGCCATCAGTGAGCCTAAGCCGGGGAATCAAGCTGAAGCTTTCTTT.

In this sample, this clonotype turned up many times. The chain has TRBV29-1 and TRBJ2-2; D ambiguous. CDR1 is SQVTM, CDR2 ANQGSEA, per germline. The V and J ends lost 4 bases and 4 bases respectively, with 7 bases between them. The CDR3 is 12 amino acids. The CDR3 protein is CSVGSGTGELFF. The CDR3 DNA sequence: TGCAGCGTTGGAAGTGGCACCGGGGAGCTGTTTTTT.

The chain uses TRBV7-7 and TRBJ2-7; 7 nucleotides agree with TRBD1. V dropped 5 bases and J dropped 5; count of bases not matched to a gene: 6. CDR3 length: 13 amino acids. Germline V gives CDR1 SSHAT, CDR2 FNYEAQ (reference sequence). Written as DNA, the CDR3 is TGTGCCAGCAGCAGAAGACAGGGCAACGAGCAGTACTTC. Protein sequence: CASSRRQGNEQYF.

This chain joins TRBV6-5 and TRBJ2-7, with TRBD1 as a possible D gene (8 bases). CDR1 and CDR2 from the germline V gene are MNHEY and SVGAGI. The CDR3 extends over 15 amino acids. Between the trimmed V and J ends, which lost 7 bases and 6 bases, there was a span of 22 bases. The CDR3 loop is CASNRGGQGLVEQYF. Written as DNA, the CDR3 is TGTGCCAGCAACAGGGGGGGGCAGGGGCTGGTCGAGCAGTACTTC.

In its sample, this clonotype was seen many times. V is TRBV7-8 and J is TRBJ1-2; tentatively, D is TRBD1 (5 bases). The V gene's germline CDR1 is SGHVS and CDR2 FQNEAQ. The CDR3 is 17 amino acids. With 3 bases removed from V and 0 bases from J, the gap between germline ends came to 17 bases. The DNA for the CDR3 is TGTGCCAGCAGCTTCTTGCAGACAGCTAGAGCTAACTATGGCTACACCTTC. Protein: CASSFLQTARANYGYTF.

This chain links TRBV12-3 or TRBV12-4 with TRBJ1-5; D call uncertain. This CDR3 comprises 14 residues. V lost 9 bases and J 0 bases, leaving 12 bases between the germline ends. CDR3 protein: CASSREYSNQPQHF. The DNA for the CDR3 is TGTGCCAGTAGCAGAGAGTATAGCAATCAGCCCCAGCATTTT.

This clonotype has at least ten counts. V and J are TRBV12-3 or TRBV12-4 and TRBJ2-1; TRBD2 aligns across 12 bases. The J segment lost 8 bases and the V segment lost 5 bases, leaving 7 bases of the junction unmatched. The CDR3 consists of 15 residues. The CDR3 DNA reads TGTGCCAGCAGTGTCACTAGCGGGGGGACCGATGAGCAGTTCTTC. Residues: CASSVTSGGTDEQFF.

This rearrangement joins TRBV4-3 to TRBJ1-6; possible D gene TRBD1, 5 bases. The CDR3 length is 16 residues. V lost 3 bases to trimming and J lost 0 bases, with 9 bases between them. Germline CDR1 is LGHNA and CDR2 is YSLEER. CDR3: CASSQEDTSYNSPLHF. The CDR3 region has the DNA TGCGCCAGCAGCCAGGAGGACACCTCCTATAATTCACCCCTCCACTTT.

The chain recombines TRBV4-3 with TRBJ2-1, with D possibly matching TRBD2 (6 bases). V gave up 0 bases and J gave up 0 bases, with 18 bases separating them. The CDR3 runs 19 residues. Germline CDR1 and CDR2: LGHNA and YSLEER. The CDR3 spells CASSQDLSVAGSSYNEQFF. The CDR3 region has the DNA TGCGCCAGCAGCCAAGATCTCTCCGTTGCGGGAAGCTCCTACAATGAGCAGTTCTTC.

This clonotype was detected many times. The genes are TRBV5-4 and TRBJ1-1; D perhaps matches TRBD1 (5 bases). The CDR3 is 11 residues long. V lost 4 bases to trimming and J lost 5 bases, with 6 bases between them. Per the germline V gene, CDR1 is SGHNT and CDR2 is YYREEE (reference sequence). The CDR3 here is CASSRQTEAFF. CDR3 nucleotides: TGTGCCAGCAGCCGACAGACTGAAGCTTTCTTT. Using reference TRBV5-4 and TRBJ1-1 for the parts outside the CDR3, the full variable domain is ETGVTQSPTHLIKTRGQQVTLRCSSQSGHNTVSWYQQALGQGPQFIFQYYREEENGRGNFPPRFSGLQFPNYSSELNVNALELDDSALYLCASSRQTEAFFGQGTRLTVV.

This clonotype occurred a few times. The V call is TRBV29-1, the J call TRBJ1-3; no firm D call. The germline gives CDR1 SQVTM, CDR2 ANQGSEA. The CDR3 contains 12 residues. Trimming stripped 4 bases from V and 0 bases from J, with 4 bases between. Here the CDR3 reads CSVAISGNTIYF. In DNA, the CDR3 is TGCAGCGTTGCAATCTCTGGAAACACCATATATTTT.

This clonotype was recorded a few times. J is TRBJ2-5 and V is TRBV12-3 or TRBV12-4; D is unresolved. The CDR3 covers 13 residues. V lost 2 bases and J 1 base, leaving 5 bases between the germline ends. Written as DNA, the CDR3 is TGTGCCAGCAGTTTAAAGGTCCAAGAGACCCAGTACTTC. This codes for CASSLKVQETQYF.